Shown below are 14 T cell receptor beta chains from a single sample sequenced in a study of beta chain features in type 1 diabetes. Study results and caveats: Shorter TCRB CDR3s, moderately but significantly so, were found in Type 1 diabetes patients in all four CD4+ subsets.

Every bit of the isolated RNA underwent reverse transcription, so sequencing read expressed TCRB transcripts. Generated by immunoSEQ multiplex PCR, the TCRdb table keeps only in-frame clones and is missing some. There are more than 250,000 clones in the sample; about 13% occur only once, and over 0.015% lies in the top ten. No antigen has been assigned to these receptors. Sequences were obtained from naive CD4+ T cells from blood. Receptors were obtained from a man younger than 40 with type 1 diabetes.

This clone was seen more than once but under ten times. The chain has TRBV9 and TRBJ1-5; 7 bases line up with TRBD1. The trim removed 0 bases at V and 3 bases at J, leaving 3 bases unmatched. Germline loops: CDR1 SGDLS, CDR2 YYNGEE. The CDR3 is made up of 15 amino acids. The CDR3 reads CASSVAGTVNQPQHF. As DNA, the CDR3 is TGTGCCAGCAGCGTAGCTGGGACAGTCAATCAGCCCCAGCATTTT.

V gene TRBV6-6 combines with J gene TRBJ2-7, with 9 bases matching TRBD1. Germline values: CDR1 MNHNY, CDR2 SVGAGI (reference sequence). CDR3 length: 14 amino acids. With V trimmed by 4 bases and J by 5 bases, 6 bases remained unmatched. The DNA for the CDR3 is TGTGCCAGCAGTTGGGGACAGGGTATCCACGAGCAGTACTTC. It encodes CASSWGQGIHEQYF.

This chain links TRBV7-3 with TRBJ1-5; D perhaps matches TRBD1 (5 bases). Germline-derived CDR1 and CDR2 are SGHTA and FQGTGA. With 5 bases removed from V and 4 bases from J, the gap between germline ends came to 15 bases. The CDR3 sequence is 15 residues long. The CDR3 nucleotides are TGTGCCAGCAGCCCAGGGTATGTAACGAATCAGCCCCAGCATTTT. Protein product: CASSPGYVTNQPQHF.

The table lists this clone with many counts. The CDR3 sequence: CASSQDAGSGEQYF. Written as DNA, the CDR3 is TGTGCCAGCAGCCAAGATGCCGGCTCGGGTGAGCAGTACTTC. V usage is TRBV14 and J usage is TRBJ2-7; D is uncertain. Germline lookup yields CDR1 SGHDN and CDR2 FVKESK. Trimming pared 0 bases from V and 7 bases from J, leaving 13 bases between. The CDR3 runs 14 residues.

This chain connects TRBV2 to TRBJ2-3, with TRBD1 as a possible D gene (5 bases). The V and J ends lost 7 bases and 0 bases respectively, with 11 bases between them. The CDR3 spans 14 residues. Germline V gene data show CDR1 as SNHLY and CDR2 as FYNNEI. The CDR3 nucleotides are TGTGCCAGCAAATCCCAGGGAAGCACAGATACGCAGTATTTT. This encodes CASKSQGSTDTQYF.

This clone was counted once. This chain uses TRBV28 with TRBJ2-7, with unresolved D. The CDR3 spans 15 residues. Germline V lookup: CDR1 MDHEN, CDR2 SYDVKM. The ends were cut back, 3 bases at V and 4 bases at J, with 16 bases in the middle. CDR3 protein: CASSLPRRRIYEQYF. The CDR3, as DNA: TGTGCCAGCAGTTTGCCCCGACGGAGAATTTACGAGCAGTACTTC.

This clone was counted a few times. The chain couples TRBV2 to TRBJ2-2; 7 bases match TRBD1. The CDR3 contains 16 residues. The junction had 9 bases not matched to a gene; V was cut back by 5 bases and J by 3 bases. Germline-derived CDR1 and CDR2 are SNHLY and FYNNEI. The CDR3 DNA reads as TGTGCCAGCAGTTACATGAACAGGGGTGACACCGGGGAGCTGTTTTTT. Its protein product is CASSYMNRGDTGELFF.

This chain joins TRBV7-8 and TRBJ2-3; 7 bases align to TRBD1. The germline V gene encodes CDR1 SGHVS and CDR2 FQNEAQ. The CDR3 sequence is 16 residues long. V lost 3 bases and J lost 4; bases outside the gene matches: 10. The CDR3 sequence is CASSFPTRGIPDTQYF. The CDR3 DNA reads as TGTGCCAGCAGCTTCCCAACCAGGGGGATTCCAGATACGCAGTATTTT. Together with reference TRBV7-8 and TRBJ2-3, the CDR3 gives the full variable domain: GAGVSQSPRYKVAKRGQDVALRCDPISGHVSLFWYQQALGQGPEFLTYFQNEAQLDKSGLPSDRFFAERPEGSVSTLKIQRTQQEDSAVYLCASSFPTRGIPDTQYFGPGTRLTVL.

This clone came up a few times. The genes are TRBV2 and TRBJ2-2, with 8 bases lining up with TRBD2. The V segment lost 8 bases and the J segment 1 base; nucleotides outside the gene matches: 3. Per the germline V gene, CDR1 is SNHLY and CDR2 is FYNNEI. CDR3 length equals 14 residues. CDR3 loop: CASRTSGNTGELFF. The CDR3 DNA sequence: TGTGCCAGCCGAACTAGCGGGAACACCGGGGAGCTGTTTTTT.

V is TRBV11-2 and J is TRBJ2-1, with TRBD2 matching 11 bases. Germline V gene sequence: CDR1 SGHAT, CDR2 FQNNGV. CDR3 length equals 19 residues. The junction had 12 bases not matched to a gene; V was cut back by 5 bases and J by 0 bases. CDR3 region: CASSLRLLAGGSSYNEQFF. The CDR3 nucleotides are TGTGCCAGCAGCCTACGGCTCCTAGCGGGGGGTAGCTCCTACAATGAGCAGTTCTTC.

This clone was detected only a few times. The chain has TRBV27 and TRBJ2-1; 7 bases are a match to TRBD2. Germline V lookup: CDR1 MNHEY, CDR2 SMNVEV (reference sequence). This CDR3 contains 15 residues. The trim removed 4 bases at V and 2 bases at J, leaving 5 bases unmatched. The CDR3 region is CASSSGGIPYNEQFF. The CDR3 nucleotides are TGTGCCAGCAGTTCGGGAGGCATCCCCTACAATGAGCAGTTCTTC.

The sample holds a few counts of this clone. The chain links TRBV6-1 to TRBJ2-3; tentatively, D is TRBD2 (5 bases). This CDR3 is 13 amino acids long. V shed 2 bases and J shed 4 bases, with 7 bases lying between them. CDR1 and CDR2 (germline): MNHNS, SASEGT. The CDR3 nucleotides read TGTGCCAGCAGTGAACAGGAGGCAGATACGCAGTATTTT. Protein product: CASSEQEADTQYF.

This clone was picked up a small number of times. J is TRBJ2-7 and V is TRBV7-9; the match to TRBD1 covers 9 bases. Germline V gene sequence: CDR1 SEHNR, CDR2 FQNEAQ (reference sequence). The CDR3 sequence is 15 residues long. V lost 3 bases, J lost 5 bases, and 8 bases stayed unmatched. CDR3 in amino acids: CASSLGQGIVDEQYF. CDR3 bases: TGTGCCAGCAGCTTGGGACAGGGCATTGTGGACGAGCAGTACTTC.

About this clone: At the DNA level, this CDR3 is encoded by other sequences in the same sample as well. The genes are TRBV5-1 and TRBJ2-5; D is unresolved. This CDR3 has 14 amino acids. Trimming pared 2 bases from V and 1 base from J, leaving 9 bases between. Germline lookup yields CDR1 SGHRS and CDR2 YFSETQ. CDR3 coding DNA: TGCGCCAGCAGCTTAAATGGCCTCCAAGAGACCCAGTACTTC. Translation: CASSLNGLQETQYF.